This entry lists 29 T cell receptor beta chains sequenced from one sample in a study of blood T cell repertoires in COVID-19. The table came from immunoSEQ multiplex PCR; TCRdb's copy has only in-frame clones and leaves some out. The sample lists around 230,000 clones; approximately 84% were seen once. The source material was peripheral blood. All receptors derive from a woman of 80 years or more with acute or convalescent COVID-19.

The CDR3 bases are TGTGCCAACCGACTAGCGGGATCCACCGGGGAGCTGTTTTTT. Protein sequence: CANRLAGSTGELFF. The chain employs TRBV7-9 and TRBJ2-2; 11 bases are shared with TRBD2. CDR3 size: 14 residues. V was pared by 10 bases and J by 4 bases, with 5 bases of the junction left unmatched. Germline V gene sequence: CDR1 SEHNR, CDR2 FQNEAQ (reference sequence).

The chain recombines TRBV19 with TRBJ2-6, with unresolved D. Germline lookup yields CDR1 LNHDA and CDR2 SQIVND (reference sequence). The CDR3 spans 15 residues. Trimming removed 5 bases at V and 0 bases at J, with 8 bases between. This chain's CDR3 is CASSLTGSGANVLTF. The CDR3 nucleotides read TGTGCCAGTAGTTTAACGGGCTCTGGGGCCAACGTCCTGACTTTC. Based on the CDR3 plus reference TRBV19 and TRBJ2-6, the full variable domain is DGGITQSPKYLFRKEGQNVTLSCEQNLNHDAMYWYRQDPGQGLRLIYYSQIVNDFQKGDIAEGYSVSREKKESFPLTVTSAQKNPTAFYLCASSLTGSGANVLTFGAGSRLTVL.

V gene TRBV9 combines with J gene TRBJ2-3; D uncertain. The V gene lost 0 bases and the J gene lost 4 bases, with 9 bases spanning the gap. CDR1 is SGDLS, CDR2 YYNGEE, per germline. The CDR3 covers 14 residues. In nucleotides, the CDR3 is TGTGCCAGCAGCGTAGTGGAGACTGCAGATACGCAGTATTTT. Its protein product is CASSVVETADTQYF. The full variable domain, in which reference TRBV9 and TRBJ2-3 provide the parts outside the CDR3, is DSGVTQTPKHLITATGQRVTLRCSPRSGDLSVYWYQQSLDQGLQFLIQYYNGEERAKGNILERFSAQQFPDLHSELNLSSLELGDSALYFCASSVVETADTQYFGPGTRLTVL.

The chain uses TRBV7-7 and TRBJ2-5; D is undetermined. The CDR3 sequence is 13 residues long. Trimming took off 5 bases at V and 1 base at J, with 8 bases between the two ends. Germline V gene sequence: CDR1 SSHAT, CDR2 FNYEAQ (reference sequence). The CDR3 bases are TGTGCCAGCAGCCCACAACGCCAAGAGACCCAGTACTTC. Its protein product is CASSPQRQETQYF.

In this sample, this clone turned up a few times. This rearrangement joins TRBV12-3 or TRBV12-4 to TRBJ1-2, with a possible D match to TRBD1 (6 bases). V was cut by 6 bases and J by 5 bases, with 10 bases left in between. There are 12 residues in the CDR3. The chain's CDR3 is CASRTTGYGYTF. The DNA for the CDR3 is TGTGCCAGCAGGACAACAGGGTATGGCTACACCTTC.

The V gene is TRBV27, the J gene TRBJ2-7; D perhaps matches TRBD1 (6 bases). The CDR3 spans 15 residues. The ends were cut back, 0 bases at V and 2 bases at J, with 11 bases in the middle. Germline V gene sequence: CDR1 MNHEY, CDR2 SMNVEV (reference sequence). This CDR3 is CASSLSRTATYEQYF. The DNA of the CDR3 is TGTGCCAGCAGTTTATCGCGGACAGCGACCTACGAGCAGTACTTC.

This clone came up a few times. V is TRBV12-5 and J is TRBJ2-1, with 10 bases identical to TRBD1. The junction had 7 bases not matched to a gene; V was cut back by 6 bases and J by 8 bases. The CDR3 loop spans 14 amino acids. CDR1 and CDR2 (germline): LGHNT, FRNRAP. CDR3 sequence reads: CASGRGQGEDEQFF. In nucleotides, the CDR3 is TGTGCTAGTGGACGCGGACAGGGGGAGGATGAGCAGTTCTTC.

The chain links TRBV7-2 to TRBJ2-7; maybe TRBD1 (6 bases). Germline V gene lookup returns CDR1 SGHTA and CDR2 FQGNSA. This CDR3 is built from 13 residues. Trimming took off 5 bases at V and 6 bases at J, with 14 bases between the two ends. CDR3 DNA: TGTGCCAGCAGCCCCCCGACAGGCTTCGAGCAGTACTTC. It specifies CASSPPTGFEQYF.

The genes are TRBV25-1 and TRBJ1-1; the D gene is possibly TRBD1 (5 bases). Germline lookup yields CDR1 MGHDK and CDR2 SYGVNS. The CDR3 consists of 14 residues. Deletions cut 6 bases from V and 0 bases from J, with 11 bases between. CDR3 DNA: TGTGCCAGCAGCGGGGGACGGTTGAACACTGAAGCTTTCTTT. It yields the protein CASSGGRLNTEAFF.

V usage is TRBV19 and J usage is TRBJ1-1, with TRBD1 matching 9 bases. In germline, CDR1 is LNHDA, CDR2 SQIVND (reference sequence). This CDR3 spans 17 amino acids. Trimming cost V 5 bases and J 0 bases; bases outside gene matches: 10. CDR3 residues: CASSPPGQGSMNTEAFF. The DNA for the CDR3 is TGTGCCAGTAGTCCCCCGGGACAGGGATCCATGAACACTGAAGCTTTCTTT.

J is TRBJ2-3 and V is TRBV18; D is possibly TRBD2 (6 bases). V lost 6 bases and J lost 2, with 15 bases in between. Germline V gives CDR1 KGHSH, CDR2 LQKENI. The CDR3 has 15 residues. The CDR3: CASSPGRESTDTQYF. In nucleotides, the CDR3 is TGTGCCAGCTCCCCCGGGCGGGAATCCACAGATACGCAGTATTTT.

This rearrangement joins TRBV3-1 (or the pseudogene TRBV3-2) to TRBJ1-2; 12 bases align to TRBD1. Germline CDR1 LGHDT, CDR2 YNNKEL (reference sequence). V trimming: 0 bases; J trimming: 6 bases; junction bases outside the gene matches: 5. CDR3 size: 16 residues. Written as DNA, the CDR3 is TGTGCCAGCAGCCAAGATTGGGGGACAGGGGGCGATGGCTACACCTTC. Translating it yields CASSQDWGTGGDGYTF.

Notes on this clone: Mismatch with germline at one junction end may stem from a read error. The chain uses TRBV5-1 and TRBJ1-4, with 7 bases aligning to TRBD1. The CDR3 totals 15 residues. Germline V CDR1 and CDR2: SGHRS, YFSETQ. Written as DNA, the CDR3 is TGCGCCAGCAGCAATGGACAGGACGCTAATAAAAAACTGTTTTTT. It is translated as CASSNGQDANKKLFF.

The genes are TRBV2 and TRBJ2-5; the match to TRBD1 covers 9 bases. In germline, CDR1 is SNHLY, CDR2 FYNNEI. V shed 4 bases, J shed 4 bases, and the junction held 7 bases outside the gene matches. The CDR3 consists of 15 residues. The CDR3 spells CASSVNRGRGETQYF. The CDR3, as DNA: TGTGCCAGCAGTGTTAACAGGGGGCGAGGAGAGACCCAGTACTTC. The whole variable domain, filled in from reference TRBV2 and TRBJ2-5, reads EPEVTQTPSHQVTQMGQEVILRCVPISNHLYFYWYRQILGQKVEFLVSFYNNEISEKSEIFDDQFSVERPDGSNFTLKIRSTKLEDSAMYFCASSVNRGRGETQYFGPGTRLLVL.

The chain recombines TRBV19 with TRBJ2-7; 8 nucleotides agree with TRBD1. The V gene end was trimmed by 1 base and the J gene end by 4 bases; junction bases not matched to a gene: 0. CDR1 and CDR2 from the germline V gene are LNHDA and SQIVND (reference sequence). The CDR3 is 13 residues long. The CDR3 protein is CASSIGQGYEQYF. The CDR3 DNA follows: TGTGCCAGTAGTATAGGACAGGGGTACGAGCAGTACTTC.

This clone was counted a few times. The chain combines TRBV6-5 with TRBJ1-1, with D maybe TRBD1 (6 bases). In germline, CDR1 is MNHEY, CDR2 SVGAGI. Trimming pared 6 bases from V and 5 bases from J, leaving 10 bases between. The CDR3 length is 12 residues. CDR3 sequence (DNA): TGTGCCAGCAGACCTCAGGGGACTGAAGCTTTCTTT. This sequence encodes CASRPQGTEAFF.

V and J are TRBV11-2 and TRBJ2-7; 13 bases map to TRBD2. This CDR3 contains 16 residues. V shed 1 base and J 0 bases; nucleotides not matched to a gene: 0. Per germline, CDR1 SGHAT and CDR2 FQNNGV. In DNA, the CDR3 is TGTGCCAGCAGCTTAGGACTAGCGGGGGGCTCCTACGAGCAGTACTTC. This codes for CASSLGLAGGSYEQYF.

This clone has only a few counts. The CDR3 region is CASSATSGISTDTQYF. The CDR3, as DNA: TGTGCCAGCAGTGCTACTAGCGGGATTAGCACAGATACGCAGTATTTT. The rearrangement uses TRBV25-1 and TRBJ2-3, with 10 bases that match TRBD2. Germline lookup yields CDR1 MGHDK and CDR2 SYGVNS. The junction had 4 bases not matched to a gene; V was cut back by 4 bases and J by 0 bases. CDR3 length: 16 residues. Combining the CDR3 with reference TRBV25-1 and TRBJ2-3 gives the whole variable domain EADIYQTPRYLVIGTGKKITLECSQTMGHDKMYWYQQDPGMELHLIHYSYGVNSTEKGDLSSESTVSRIRTEHFPLTLESARPSHTSQYLCASSATSGISTDTQYFGPGTRLTVL.

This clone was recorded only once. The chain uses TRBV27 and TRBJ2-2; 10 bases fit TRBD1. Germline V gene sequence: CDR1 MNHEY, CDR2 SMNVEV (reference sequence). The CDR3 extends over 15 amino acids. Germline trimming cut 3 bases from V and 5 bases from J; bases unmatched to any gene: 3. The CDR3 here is CASSLWTGGTGELFF. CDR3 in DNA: TGTGCCAGCAGTTTGTGGACAGGGGGGACCGGGGAGCTGTTTTTT.

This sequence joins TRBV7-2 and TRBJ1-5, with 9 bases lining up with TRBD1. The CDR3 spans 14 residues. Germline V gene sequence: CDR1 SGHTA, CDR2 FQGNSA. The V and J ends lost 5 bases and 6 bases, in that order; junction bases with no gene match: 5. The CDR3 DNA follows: TGTGCCAGCAGCCGGGGACAGGGTATTCAGCCCCAGCATTTT. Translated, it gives CASSRGQGIQPQHF.

Here the CDR3 DNA reads TGTGCCACCAAGGACAGTTCGGCTGCCTCCGCTGAAGCTTTCTTT. It specifies CATKDSSAASAEAFF. This chain uses TRBV6-5 with TRBJ1-1; weak D call: TRBD1 (6 bases). The CDR3 covers 15 residues. Trimming shortened V by 10 bases and J by 6 bases, and 24 bases separated the two germline ends. Looked up from germline, CDR1 is MNHEY and CDR2 is SVGAGI.

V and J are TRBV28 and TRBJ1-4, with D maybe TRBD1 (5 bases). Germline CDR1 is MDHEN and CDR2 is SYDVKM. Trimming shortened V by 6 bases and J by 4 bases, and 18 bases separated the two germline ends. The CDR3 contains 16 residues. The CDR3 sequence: CASRAPTGGGNEKLFF. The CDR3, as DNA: TGTGCCAGCAGGGCCCCCACCGGGGGAGGTAATGAAAAACTGTTTTTT.

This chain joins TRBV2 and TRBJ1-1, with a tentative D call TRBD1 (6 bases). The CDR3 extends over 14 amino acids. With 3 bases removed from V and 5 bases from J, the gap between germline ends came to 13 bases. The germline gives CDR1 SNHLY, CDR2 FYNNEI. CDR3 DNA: TGTGCCAGCAGTGATCGGGGGGCAGGGACTGAAGCTTTCTTT. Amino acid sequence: CASSDRGAGTEAFF.

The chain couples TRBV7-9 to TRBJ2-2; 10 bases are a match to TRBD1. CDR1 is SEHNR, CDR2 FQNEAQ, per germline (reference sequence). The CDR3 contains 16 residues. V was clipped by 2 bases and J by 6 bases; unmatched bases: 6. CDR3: CASSLFGTGAPGELFF. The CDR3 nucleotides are TGTGCCAGCAGCTTATTCGGGACAGGGGCCCCCGGGGAGCTGTTTTTT.

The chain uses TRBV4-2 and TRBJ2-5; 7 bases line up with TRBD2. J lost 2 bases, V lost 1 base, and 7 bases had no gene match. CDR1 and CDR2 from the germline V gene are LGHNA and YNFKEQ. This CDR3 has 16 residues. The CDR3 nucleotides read TGTGCCAGCAGCCAAGGCCGGGCGGGGGAACAAGAGACCCAGTACTTC. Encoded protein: CASSQGRAGEQETQYF.

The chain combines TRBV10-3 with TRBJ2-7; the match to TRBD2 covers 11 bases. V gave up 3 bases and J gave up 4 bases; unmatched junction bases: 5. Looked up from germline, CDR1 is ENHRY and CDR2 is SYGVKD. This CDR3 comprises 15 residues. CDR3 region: CAISELAGVTYEQYF. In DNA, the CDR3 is TGTGCCATCAGTGAACTAGCGGGAGTAACGTACGAGCAGTACTTC.

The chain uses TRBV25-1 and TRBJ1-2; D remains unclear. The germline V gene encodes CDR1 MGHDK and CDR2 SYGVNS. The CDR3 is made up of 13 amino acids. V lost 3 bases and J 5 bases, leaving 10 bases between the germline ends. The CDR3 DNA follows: TGTGCCAGCAGTGACCGTCCCGGGTATGGCTACACCTTC. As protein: CASSDRPGYGYTF.

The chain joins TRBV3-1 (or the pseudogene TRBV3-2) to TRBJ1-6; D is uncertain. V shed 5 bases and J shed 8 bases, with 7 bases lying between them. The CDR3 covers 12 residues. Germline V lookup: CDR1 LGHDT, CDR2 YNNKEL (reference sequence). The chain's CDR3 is CASSWQDSPLHF. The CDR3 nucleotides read TGTGCCAGCAGCTGGCAGGATTCACCCCTCCACTTT.

The CDR3 nucleotides are TGTGCCAGCAGTTTTGGTGCGGGGGGGTTATACGAGCAGTACTTC. Amino acid sequence: CASSFGAGGLYEQYF. The chain carries TRBV27 and TRBJ2-7; 9 bases match TRBD2. CDR3 length: 15 amino acids. The trim removed 3 bases at V and 4 bases at J, leaving 7 bases unmatched. The V gene's germline CDR1 is MNHEY and CDR2 SMNVEV (reference sequence).